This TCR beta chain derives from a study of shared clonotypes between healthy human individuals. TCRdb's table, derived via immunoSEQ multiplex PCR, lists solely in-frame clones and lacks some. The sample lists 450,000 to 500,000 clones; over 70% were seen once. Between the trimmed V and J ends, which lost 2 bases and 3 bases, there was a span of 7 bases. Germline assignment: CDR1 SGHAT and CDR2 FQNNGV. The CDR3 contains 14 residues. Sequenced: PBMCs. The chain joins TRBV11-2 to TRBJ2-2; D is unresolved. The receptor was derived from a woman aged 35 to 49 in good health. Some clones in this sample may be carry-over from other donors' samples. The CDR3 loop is CASSLRPHTGELFF. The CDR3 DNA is TGTGCCAGCAGCTTAAGACCACACACCGGGGAGCTGTTTTTT.